This TCR beta chain was captured in a study of blood T cell repertoires in COVID-19. Turning to the study itself: Donors in the United States, Italy and Spain gave samples during acute or convalescent COVID-19.

Trimming took 4 bases from V and 4 from J; bases not matched to a gene: 15. The CDR3 is made up of 17 amino acids. Germline V gives CDR1 SEHNR, CDR2 FQNEAQ (reference sequence). Using immunoSEQ multiplex PCR, the repertoire was profiled, and TCRdb retains in-frame clones only, with some absent. Of about 160,000 clones listed, 85% were seen once; the top ten hold 1% to 1.2%. The chain recombines TRBV7-9 with TRBJ1-1; 7 bases are a match to TRBD1. The sequenced sample consisted of peripheral blood. The sequence derives from a man aged 40-50 years with acute or convalescent COVID-19. The CDR3 loop is CASSYHRGQMGITEAFF. The CDR3 coding sequence is TGTGCCAGCAGCTATCACAGGGGTCAGATGGGGATCACTGAAGCTTTCTTT.